The 26 T cell receptor beta chains in this list originate from one sample, sequenced in a study of CD8 T cells in ankylosing spondylitis. TCRdb reprocessed the 5' RACE reads with MiXCR, giving one entry per CDR3 protein. Of 350,000 or so distinct CDR3 sequences listed, 11% are singletons. The sequenced sample was blood, either unsorted or a sorted T cell fraction (not recorded which). Every receptor here comes from a female donor with ankylosing spondylitis or in good health (not recorded which).

This clonotype was observed a few times. The chain recombines TRBV27 with TRBJ2-7, with 11 bases that match TRBD1. This CDR3 is 15 amino acids long. V gave up 2 bases and J gave up 4 bases; unmatched junction bases: 4. Germline CDR1 reads MNHEY; CDR2 reads SMNVEV (reference sequence). CDR3 in amino acids: CASSLVGQGAYEQYF. CDR3 sequence (DNA): TGTGCCAGCAGTTTAGTAGGACAGGGGGCTTACGAGCAGTACTTC.

The sample holds many counts of this clonotype. As DNA, the CDR3 is TGCAGTGCTAGAGTGAGCGGTAGAACTTACAATGAGCAGTTCTTC. This codes for CSARVSGRTYNEQFF. The V call is TRBV20-1, the J call TRBJ2-1, with D perhaps TRBD2 (5 bases). This CDR3 region has 15 residues. Germline lookup yields CDR1 DFQATT and CDR2 SNEGSKA (reference sequence). The V end was cut by 1 base, the J end by 4 bases, with 14 bases between.

As regards this clonotype: Since a much larger clone is just one base distant, this may be a read error. This chain connects TRBV28 to TRBJ2-1, with 9 bases lining up with TRBD2. The V and J ends lost 7 bases and 5 bases, in that order; junction bases with no gene match: 12. CDR1 and CDR2 (germline): MDHEN, SYDVKM. This CDR3 comprises 16 residues. CDR3 DNA: TGTGCCAGCACCCACCTCGGGACTAGCTGCAACAATGAGCAGTTCTTC. It encodes CASTHLGTSCNNEQFF. Supplemented by reference TRBV28 and TRBJ2-1, the full variable domain reads DVKVTQSSRYLVKRTGEKVFLECVQDMDHENMFWYRQDPGLGLRLIYFSYDVKMKEKGDIPEGYSVSREKKERFSLILESASTNQTSMYLCASTHLGTSCNNEQFFGPGTRLTVL.

This clonotype was detected many times. This rearrangement joins TRBV28 to TRBJ2-3; possible D gene TRBD1, 5 bases. Trimming cost V 5 bases and J 0 bases, with 9 bases left between them. The CDR3 covers 14 residues. Germline V lookup: CDR1 MDHEN, CDR2 SYDVKM. CDR3 loop: CASSIPGSTDTQYF. For the CDR3, the DNA is TGTGCCAGCAGTATCCCAGGGAGCACAGATACGCAGTATTTT.

Ten or more counts support this clonotype. The gene calls are TRBV5-6 and TRBJ2-1, with 12 bases matching TRBD1. CDR1 and CDR2 from the germline V gene are SGHDT and YYEEEE. Germline trimming cut 4 bases from V and 8 bases from J; bases unmatched to any gene: 7. The CDR3 spans 15 residues. This chain's CDR3 is CASSPGQGAYDEQFF. CDR3 nucleotides: TGTGCCAGCAGCCCGGGACAGGGGGCCTATGATGAGCAGTTCTTC.

This clonotype was seen repeatedly, ten times or more. The rearrangement joins TRBV12-3 or TRBV12-4 to TRBJ1-4; 9 nucleotides agree with TRBD1. The CDR3 runs 15 residues. The V and J ends lost 2 bases and 7 bases, in that order; junction bases with no gene match: 5. This CDR3 reads CASSLSRDRAEKLFF. The DNA of the CDR3 is TGTGCCAGCAGTTTAAGTCGGGACAGGGCTGAAAAACTGTTTTTT.

This clonotype was found a few times. V and J are TRBV2 and TRBJ2-2; 12 positions agree with TRBD1. Germline-derived CDR1 and CDR2 are SNHLY and FYNNEI. The CDR3 covers 16 residues. Trimming cost V 6 bases and J 4 bases; bases outside gene matches: 6. The CDR3 here is CASSSGTGGITGELFF. CDR3 DNA sequence: TGTGCCAGCAGCTCCGGGACAGGGGGCATCACCGGGGAGCTGTTTTTT.

Ten or more counts support this clonotype. The J gene is TRBJ2-2, the V gene TRBV7-9; 7 positions match TRBD2. The CDR3 totals 16 residues. Germline V CDR1 and CDR2: SEHNR, FQNEAQ (reference sequence). Losses at the gene ends were 3 bases for V and 1 base for J; bases not matched to a gene: 5. The CDR3 loop reads CASSFSGALNTGELFF. DNA for the CDR3: TGTGCCAGCAGCTTCAGCGGGGCTCTGAACACCGGGGAGCTGTTTTTT.

This clonotype was seen ten or more times. The gene calls are TRBV18 and TRBJ2-1; 13 bases map to TRBD2. Looked up from germline, CDR1 is KGHSH and CDR2 is LQKENI. The ends lost 4 bases at V and 10 bases at J; junction bases unmatched: 10. The CDR3 has 16 residues. CDR3 sequence: CASSRAGTSGVREQFF. CDR3 bases: TGTGCCAGCTCACGGGCCGGGACTAGCGGGGTACGAGAGCAGTTCTTC.

At least ten counts were recorded for this clonotype. This chain uses TRBV5-1 with TRBJ2-5; 11 bases align to TRBD1. Germline loops: CDR1 SGHRS, CDR2 YFSETQ. The CDR3 is 16 residues long. Trimming at V came to 4 bases and at J to 4 bases, leaving 9 bases not matched to a gene. Here the CDR3 reads CASSLTGTGGGETQYF. Written as DNA, the CDR3 is TGCGCCAGCAGCCTTACAGGGACAGGGGGTGGAGAGACCCAGTACTTC.

This clonotype was picked up many times. The chain carries TRBV28 and TRBJ2-1; TRBD2 aligns across 11 bases. The ends lost 5 bases at V and 13 bases at J; junction bases unmatched: 4. Germline CDR1 is MDHEN and CDR2 is SYDVKM. The CDR3 covers 12 residues. This CDR3 is CASSPSGRIQFF. The CDR3 DNA is TGTGCCAGCAGTCCTAGCGGGAGGATCCAGTTCTTC.

Regarding this clonotype: A clone one base away is much larger, so this may be a read error. This likely comes from a read error, as the CDR3 has no conserved phenylalanine or tryptophan at its end. The V gene is TRBV9, the J gene TRBJ2-1; D perhaps matches TRBD1 (5 bases). V lost 0 bases and J 3 bases, leaving 13 bases between the germline ends. Looked up from germline, CDR1 is SGDLS and CDR2 is YYNGEE. CDR3 length: 16 amino acids. CDR3 sequence: CASSVAGRAVYNEQFI. CDR3 sequence (DNA): TGTGCCAGCAGCGTAGCAGGCAGGGCAGTCTACAATGAGCAGTTCATC.

The sample holds many counts of this clonotype. The J gene is TRBJ2-7, the V gene TRBV7-8; possibly TRBD2 for D (6 bases). Germline V gene data show CDR1 as SGHVS and CDR2 as FQNEAQ. The germline V and J ends were trimmed by 6 bases and 4 bases, with 19 bases remaining between them. The CDR3 consists of 15 residues. CDR3 region: CASRLEPTSGYEQYF. CDR3 nucleotide sequence: TGTGCCAGCAGACTCGAACCGACTAGTGGGTACGAGCAGTACTTC.

This clonotype was recorded at least ten times. This chain joins TRBV28 and TRBJ2-4; no clear D. In germline, CDR1 is MDHEN, CDR2 SYDVKM. V lost 6 bases to trimming and J lost 0 bases, with 15 bases between them. This CDR3 has 16 residues. CDR3 amino acids: CASSPVSVKAKNIQYF. The CDR3, as DNA: TGTGCCAGCAGCCCTGTCAGCGTCAAAGCCAAAAACATTCAGTACTTC.

The rearrangement links TRBV29-1 to TRBJ1-5; no definite D call. V was clipped by 4 bases and J by 7 bases, with 11 bases between them. The CDR3 is 12 amino acids. Looked up from germline, CDR1 is SQVTM and CDR2 is ANQGSEA. CDR3 DNA: TGCAGCGTTGGAGGAGGAGAACAGCCCCAGCATTTT. Its protein is CSVGGGEQPQHF.

The table lists this clonotype with many counts. V gene TRBV2 combines with J gene TRBJ2-1, with D hard to call. The CDR3 runs to 13 residues. The germline V and J ends were trimmed by 3 bases and 10 bases, with 13 bases remaining between them. Per germline, CDR1 SNHLY and CDR2 FYNNEI. This chain's CDR3 is CASSDSAAWEQFF. CDR3 nucleotide sequence: TGTGCCAGCAGTGATTCGGCGGCCTGGGAGCAGTTCTTC.

The chain joins TRBV27 to TRBJ1-5, with D perhaps matching TRBD1 (6 bases). Germline V CDR1 and CDR2: MNHEY, SMNVEV (reference sequence). The CDR3 sequence is 15 residues long. V lost 5 bases and J lost 0, with 11 bases in between. This CDR3 is CASSPGTTSNQPQHF. Here the CDR3 DNA reads TGTGCCAGCAGTCCAGGGACAACTAGCAATCAGCCCCAGCATTTT.

This clonotype was detected a few times. J is TRBJ2-4 and V is TRBV11-1; D may match TRBD1 or TRBD2 (6 bases each). This CDR3 spans 18 amino acids. Trimming cost V 5 bases and J 0 bases, with 20 bases left between them. In germline, CDR1 is SGHAT, CDR2 FQDESV (reference sequence). CDR3 coding DNA: TGTGCCAGCAGCCATGGCCACCAACAGGGACTAGCCAAAAACATTCAGTACTTC. This sequence encodes CASSHGHQQGLAKNIQYF. Complete variable domain (other parts from reference TRBV11-1 and TRBJ2-4): EAEVAQSPRYKITEKSQAVAFWCDPISGHATLYWYRQILGQGPELLVQFQDESVVDDSQLPKDRFSAERLKGVDSTLKIQPAELGDSAMYLCASSHGHQQGLAKNIQYFGAGTRLSVL.

This clonotype was counted at least ten times. The rearrangement links TRBV7-2 to TRBJ1-5; D not certain. Trimming left V 5 bases short and J 2 bases short, with 7 bases between. The CDR3 has 13 residues. Germline lookup yields CDR1 SGHTA and CDR2 FQGNSA. The CDR3 DNA reads as TGTGCCAGCAGCCCCCGTGGCAATCAGCCCCAGCATTTT. Translated: CASSPRGNQPQHF.

This chain connects TRBV20-1 to TRBJ2-3, with 11 bases aligning to TRBD2. Losses at the gene ends were 3 bases for V and 3 bases for J; bases not matched to a gene: 5. This CDR3 has 15 residues. Looked up from germline, CDR1 is DFQATT and CDR2 is SNEGSKA (reference sequence). In nucleotides, the CDR3 is TGCAGTGCTAGCTCTAGCGGGGGGTTGACAGATACGCAGTATTTT. This gives the protein CSASSSGGLTDTQYF.

This clonotype has at least ten counts. The chain couples TRBV3-1 to TRBJ2-1; D possibly matches TRBD1 or TRBD2 (6 bases each). There are 15 residues in the CDR3. V lost 4 bases and J lost 7, with 17 bases in between. CDR1 and CDR2 (germline): LGHDT, YNNKEL (reference sequence). DNA of the CDR3: TGTGCCAGCAGCCTCATAAAGGGGGGCCCGAATGAGCAGTTCTTC. The encoded protein is CASSLIKGGPNEQFF.

There are many counts of this clonotype. The CDR3 here is CASGVSRYEQYF. For the CDR3, the DNA is TGTGCCTCCGGGGTCTCTCGCTACGAGCAGTACTTC. V usage is TRBV15 and J usage is TRBJ2-7; a weak D match, TRBD2 (5 bases). The CDR3 is made up of 12 amino acids. Per germline, CDR1 LNHNV and CDR2 YYDKDF (reference sequence). V was clipped by 11 bases and J by 3 bases, with 14 bases between them.

This clonotype showed up many times. The V call is TRBV4-3, the J call TRBJ2-3, with D perhaps matching TRBD1 or TRBD2 (6 bases each). The CDR3 extends over 16 amino acids. The V gene lost 0 bases and the J gene lost 1 base, with 11 bases spanning the gap. Germline V gene data show CDR1 as LGHNA and CDR2 as YSLEER. The DNA for the CDR3 is TGCGCCAGCAGCCAAGATGGGGGGCAGGGCACAGATACGCAGTATTTT. Its protein is CASSQDGGQGTDTQYF.

This clonotype was detected many times. The chain combines TRBV5-1 with TRBJ2-5; 7 bases are shared with TRBD1. V lost 4 bases and J lost 1; bases outside the gene matches: 4. Germline lookup yields CDR1 SGHRS and CDR2 YFSETQ. CDR3 length equals 14 residues. This CDR3 reads CASSKGQTQETQYF. The DNA for the CDR3 is TGCGCCAGCAGCAAGGGACAGACCCAAGAGACCCAGTACTTC.

There are many counts of this clonotype. This sequence joins TRBV27 and TRBJ2-7; D gene uncertain. The CDR3 is 12 amino acids. Trimming removed 5 bases at V and 3 bases at J, with 8 bases between. Germline V CDR1 and CDR2: MNHEY, SMNVEV (reference sequence). The CDR3 protein is CASSPLYYEQYF. CDR3 sequence (DNA): TGTGCCAGCAGTCCATTATACTACGAGCAGTACTTC.

In this sample, this clonotype turned up many times. The CDR3 carries no conserved terminal phenylalanine or tryptophan, so it likely arises from a read error. The CDR3, as DNA: TGCAGTGCTAGAGGTAGAAGGTGGGGGCCTAGCACTGAAGCTTTCTCT. Its protein product is CSARGRRWGPSTEAFS. This chain links TRBV20-1 with TRBJ1-1, with D tentatively TRBD1 (6 bases). V gave up 1 base and J gave up 4 bases, with 19 bases separating them. Germline CDR1 and CDR2: DFQATT and SNEGSKA (reference sequence). The CDR3 is made up of 16 amino acids.